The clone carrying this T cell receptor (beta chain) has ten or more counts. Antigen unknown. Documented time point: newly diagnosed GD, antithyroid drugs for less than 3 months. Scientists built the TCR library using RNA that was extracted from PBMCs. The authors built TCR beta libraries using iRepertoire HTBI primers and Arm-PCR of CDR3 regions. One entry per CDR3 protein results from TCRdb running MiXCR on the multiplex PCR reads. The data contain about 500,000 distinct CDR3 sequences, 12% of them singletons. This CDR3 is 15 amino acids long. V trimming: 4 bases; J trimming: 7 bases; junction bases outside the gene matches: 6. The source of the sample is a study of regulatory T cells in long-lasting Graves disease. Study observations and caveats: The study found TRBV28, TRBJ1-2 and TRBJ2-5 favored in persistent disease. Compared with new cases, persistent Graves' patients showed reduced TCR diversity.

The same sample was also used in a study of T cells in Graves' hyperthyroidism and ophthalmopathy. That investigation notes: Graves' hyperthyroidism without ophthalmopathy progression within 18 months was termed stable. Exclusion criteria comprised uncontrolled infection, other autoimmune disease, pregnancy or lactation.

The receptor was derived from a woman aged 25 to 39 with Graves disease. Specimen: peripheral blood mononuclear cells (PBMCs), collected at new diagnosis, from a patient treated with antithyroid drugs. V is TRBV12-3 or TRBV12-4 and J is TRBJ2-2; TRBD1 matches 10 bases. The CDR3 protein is CASSSRQGANGELFF. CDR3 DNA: TGTGCCAGCAGTTCCCGACAGGGGGCGAACGGGGAGCTGTTTTTT.